This T cell receptor beta chain originates from a study of tumor and adjacent non-tumor tissue in lung cancer. Study overall: Patients comprised 12 adenocarcinoma, a couple of squamous cell carcinoma and 1 small cell lung cancer.

Germline V gene data show CDR1 as DFQATT and CDR2 as SNEGSKA (reference sequence). Trimming pared 4 bases from V and 6 bases from J, leaving 9 bases between. The CDR3 is 11 residues long. Study-wide points: TCR diversity was significantly greater in tumor than normal lung tissue. Shorter survival was associated with higher TCR diversity in tumors.

RNA was extracted from bulk tissue without any cell sorting. The normal lung tissue was taken more than 3 cm from the tumor edge. This clonotype was seen ten or more times. Its antigen is currently unknown. Three rounds of nested PCR, following a modified ARM-PCR protocol, produced the TCRbeta library. One entry per CDR3 protein results from TCRdb running MiXCR on the multiplex PCR reads. The sample consists of tens of thousands of distinct CDR3 sequences, nearly 70% of them appearing once. This sequence was found in a woman aged 45-65 years with non-small cell lung cancer. Sequencing was done on a sample of distant non-tumor lung tissue. The V gene is TRBV20-1, the J gene TRBJ1-1; a possible D gene is TRBD1 (6 bases). The chain's CDR3 is CSAINRAEAFF. DNA for the CDR3: TGCAGTGCTATTAACAGGGCTGAAGCTTTCTTT.